Below are 24 T cell receptor beta chains sequenced from a single sample in a study of cytomegalovirus exposure and HLA in healthy donors. PCR employed 60 Vbeta and 13 Jbeta primers. Here immunoSEQ multiplex PCR was the method, and the copy in TCRdb shows in-frame clones only, minus some. Counted here are 270,000 or so clones, over 90% occurring once; the ten biggest clones make up 1.5% to 2%. Input material: PBMCs. The receptors here all came from a girl aged 2-10 years in good health and CMV-seronegative.

In this sample, this clone turned up once. The chain carries TRBV18 and TRBJ1-1; 9 bases match TRBD1. Germline V gene lookup returns CDR1 KGHSH and CDR2 LQKENI. Trimming at V came to 4 bases and at J to 1 base, leaving 1 base not matched to a gene. The CDR3 sequence is 14 residues long. In nucleotides, the CDR3 is TGTGCCAGCTCACGGGACAGGGCGAACACTGAAGCTTTCTTT. Its protein product is CASSRDRANTEAFF.

The chain carries TRBV5-1 and TRBJ1-1; tentative D call: TRBD1 (6 bases). The length of the CDR3 is 14 residues. From germline, CDR1 is SGHRS and CDR2 YFSETQ. The V gene lost 9 bases and the J gene lost 6 bases, with 21 bases spanning the gap. CDR3: CATGEGGIGAEAFF. The CDR3 region has the DNA TGCGCCACCGGGGAGGGGGGGATCGGCGCTGAAGCTTTCTTT.

The chain couples TRBV2 to TRBJ1-2; D is unclear. Deletions cut 2 bases from V and 1 base from J, with 5 bases between. Germline values: CDR1 SNHLY, CDR2 FYNNEI. CDR3 length: 13 residues. CDR3 DNA: TGTGCCAGCAGTGAATCAGATAACTATGGCTACACCTTC. It is translated as CASSESDNYGYTF.

This clone was seen only a few times. The chain couples TRBV4-2 to TRBJ2-3, with a weak D call TRBD1 (5 bases). The CDR3 consists of 16 residues. V lost 0 bases, J lost 4 bases, and 14 bases lay in between. Germline lookup yields CDR1 LGHNA and CDR2 YNFKEQ. The CDR3 DNA is TGTGCCAGCAGCCAAGAGGCCAGGGTGGTGGCAGATACGCAGTATTTT. Translating it yields CASSQEARVVADTQYF.

This rearrangement joins TRBV29-1 to TRBJ2-1; the match to TRBD1 covers 7 bases. The CDR3 is made up of 14 amino acids. J lost 5 bases, V lost 4 bases, and 8 bases had no gene match. Germline CDR1 is SQVTM and CDR2 is ANQGSEA. CDR3 bases: TGCAGCGTTGTGGAAACAGGGGTACACAATGAGCAGTTCTTC. Translating gives CSVVETGVHNEQFF.

The chain uses TRBV5-6 and TRBJ1-5, with D unresolved. The CDR3 is 14 amino acids. V gave up 4 bases and J gave up 4 bases, with 12 bases separating them. Per germline, CDR1 SGHDT and CDR2 YYEEEE. For the CDR3, the DNA is TGTGCCAGCAGCCCCGATCAGGCAAATCAGCCCCAGCATTTT. It codes for CASSPDQANQPQHF.

This chain joins TRBV6-1 and TRBJ1-5; D is uncertain. This CDR3 is built from 14 residues. Per germline, CDR1 MNHNS and CDR2 SASEGT. V gave up 2 bases and J gave up 6 bases, with 11 bases separating them. For the CDR3, the DNA is TGTGCCAGCAGTGAATGGTCAGCAGGTCAGCCCCAGCATTTT. Translation gives CASSEWSAGQPQHF.

The chain links TRBV19 to TRBJ2-7; TRBD2 agrees at 8 bases. V shed 5 bases and J 3 bases; nucleotides not matched to a gene: 6. The CDR3 extends over 14 amino acids. The germline CDR1 and CDR2 sequences are LNHDA and SQIVND (reference sequence). The CDR3 DNA is TGTGCCAGTAGTCCCAGCGGGGGATACTACGAGCAGTACTTC. It translates to CASSPSGGYYEQYF.

This clone showed up just a few times. The rearrangement joins TRBV2 to TRBJ2-7; D possibly corresponds to TRBD1 (6 bases). The CDR3 loop spans 12 amino acids. Germline CDR1 reads SNHLY; CDR2 reads FYNNEI. Trimming removed 6 bases from V and 6 bases from J, with 12 bases in between. The CDR3 region has the DNA TGTGCCAGCAGGGGGGCCCGCTCCGAGCAGTACTTC. It is translated as CASRGARSEQYF.

This chain links TRBV6-5 with TRBJ2-3; maybe TRBD2 (7 bases). The germline CDR1 and CDR2 sequences are MNHEY and SVGAGI. Trimming took 4 bases from V and 14 from J, leaving 19 bases between them. This CDR3 has 13 residues. DNA for the CDR3: TGTGCCAGCAGTTCCGGGGGGCCGGGGATGGGGTATTTT. Its translation: CASSSGGPGMGYF.

CDR3: CASRRTGRGEKLFF. Written as DNA, the CDR3 is TGTGCCAGTAGGAGGACAGGGCGGGGGGAAAAACTGTTTTTT. The chain uses TRBV19 and TRBJ1-4; 8 bases match TRBD1. After removal of 6 bases from V and 8 bases from J, the junction contained 8 bases not matched to a gene. The germline gives CDR1 LNHDA, CDR2 SQIVND (reference sequence). The CDR3 length is 14 residues.

V usage is TRBV7-9 and J usage is TRBJ1-1; D uncertain. This CDR3 spans 13 amino acids. Trimming took 6 bases from V and 1 from J, leaving 9 bases between them. The germline gives CDR1 SEHNR, CDR2 FQNEAQ (reference sequence). The CDR3 here is CASSTGENTEAFF. In DNA form, the CDR3 reads TGTGCCAGCAGTACCGGGGAGAACACTGAAGCTTTCTTT.

The chain links TRBV30 to TRBJ1-1, with TRBD1 identical over 7 bases. Germline lookup yields CDR1 GTSNPN and CDR2 SVGIG (reference sequence). The CDR3 is 12 residues long. J lost 5 bases, V lost 2 bases, and 2 bases had no gene match. CDR3 residues: CAWSTGETEAFF. The CDR3 region has the DNA TGTGCCTGGAGTACAGGGGAAACTGAAGCTTTCTTT. Filled out from reference TRBV30 and TRBJ1-1, the complete variable domain reads SQTIHQWPATLVQPVGSPLSLECTVEGTSNPNLYWYRQAAGRGLQLLFYSVGIGQISSEVPQNLSASRPQDRQFILSSKKLLLSDSGFYLCAWSTGETEAFFGQGTRLTVV.

A single count supports this clone. The chain is built from TRBV28 and TRBJ2-1; no firm D call. CDR1 and CDR2 (germline): MDHEN, SYDVKM. The V end was cut by 8 bases, the J end by 6 bases, with 17 bases between. CDR3 length: 14 amino acids. For the CDR3, the DNA is TGTGCCAGCGACGAAACTTTAGGAGTCAATGAGCAGTTCTTC. This encodes CASDETLGVNEQFF.

The chain couples TRBV19 to TRBJ1-1, with D possibly TRBD1 on 6 matching bases. Germline CDR1 is LNHDA and CDR2 is SQIVND (reference sequence). With 8 bases removed from V and 0 bases from J, the gap between germline ends came to 22 bases. The CDR3 is made up of 17 amino acids. DNA of the CDR3: TGTGCCAGTCAGTATGCCGCCCGCGGGGGCTTGAACACTGAAGCTTTCTTT. It yields the protein CASQYAARGGLNTEAFF.

The chain combines TRBV2 with TRBJ1-1, with D tentatively TRBD1 (6 bases). Per germline, CDR1 SNHLY and CDR2 FYNNEI. The CDR3 is made up of 14 amino acids. Trimming took off 9 bases at V and 0 bases at J, with 14 bases between the two ends. DNA for the CDR3: TGTGCCAGTACTCCAGGGGTACTGAACACTGAAGCTTTCTTT. Translated, it gives CASTPGVLNTEAFF.

The chain couples TRBV16 to TRBJ1-1; TRBD1 might be the D (5 bases). Trimming removed 2 bases at V and 2 bases at J, with 12 bases between. Germline CDR1 KGHSY, CDR2 FQNENV. The CDR3 contains 15 residues. The CDR3 DNA reads TGTGCCAGCAGCCAACCTCGGGGGGATAACACTGAAGCTTTCTTT. It yields the protein CASSQPRGDNTEAFF. Variable domain in full (rest from reference TRBV16 and TRBJ1-1): GEEVAQTPKHLVRGEGQKAKLYCAPIKGHSYVFWYQQVLKNEFKFLISFQNENVFDETGMPKERFSAKCLPNSPCSLEIQATKLEDSAVYFCASSQPRGDNTEAFFGQGTRLTVV.

The chain recombines TRBV5-1 with TRBJ2-5, with D perhaps matching TRBD1 (5 bases). V lost 0 bases and J 1 base, leaving 10 bases between the germline ends. This CDR3 is built from 15 residues. Per germline, CDR1 SGHRS and CDR2 YFSETQ. CDR3 residues: CASSLGQQTQETQYF. The CDR3 bases are TGCGCCAGCAGCTTGGGACAGCAAACCCAAGAGACCCAGTACTTC.

With regard to this clone: Germline and junction disagree at one end, which may indicate a read error. This chain connects TRBV7-2 to TRBJ2-1, with 13 nucleotides matching TRBD2. The CDR3 runs to 14 residues. Germline V CDR1 and CDR2: SGHTA, FQGNSA. CDR3: CASSTFRTSGGHVF. The CDR3 coding sequence is TGTGCCAGCAGCACCTTTAGGACTAGCGGGGGTCACGTCTTC.

The chain couples TRBV4-1 to TRBJ2-7; D is perhaps TRBD1 (7 bases). This CDR3 spans 16 amino acids. Between the trimmed V and J ends, which lost 0 bases and 6 bases, there was a span of 18 bases. Germline CDR1 MGHRA, CDR2 YSYEKL. The CDR3 is CASSQEWTGGVLEQYF. The CDR3, as DNA: TGCGCCAGCAGCCAAGAATGGACAGGAGGGGTCCTCGAGCAGTACTTC.

This clone appeared once. This chain links TRBV11-2 with TRBJ1-1; 7 bases align to TRBD1. The ends lost 1 base at V and 3 bases at J; junction bases unmatched: 2. There are 14 residues in the CDR3. Germline CDR1 SGHAT, CDR2 FQNNGV. CDR3 coding DNA: TGTGCCAGCAGCTTAGCGGGACAGCACACTGAAGCTTTCTTT. Its protein is CASSLAGQHTEAFF. The full variable domain, with the rest looked up from reference TRBV11-2 and TRBJ1-1, is EAGVAQSPRYKIIEKRQSVAFWCNPISGHATLYWYQQILGQGPKLLIQFQNNGVVDDSQLPKDRFSAERLKGVDSTLKIQPAKLEDSAVYLCASSLAGQHTEAFFGQGTRLTVV.

The genes are TRBV9 and TRBJ2-1; D is perhaps TRBD2 (6 bases). Trimming left V 5 bases short and J 10 bases short, with 13 bases between. This CDR3 is 12 amino acids long. Per the germline V gene, CDR1 is SGDLS and CDR2 is YYNGEE. As DNA, the CDR3 is TGTGCCAGCAGTTCCACTGGAGGGGAGCAGTTCTTC. Its translation is CASSSTGGEQFF.

On this clone: At the DNA level, this CDR3 is encoded by other sequences in the same sample as well. This chain uses TRBV10-3 with TRBJ2-7; 7 positions match TRBD1. Germline V gene lookup returns CDR1 ENHRY and CDR2 SYGVKD. The CDR3 is 13 residues long. J lost 2 bases, V lost 4 bases, and 2 bases had no gene match. CDR3 sequence reads: CAISGTGAYEQYF. The CDR3 DNA reads as TGTGCCATCAGTGGGACAGGAGCCTACGAGCAGTACTTC.

The chain employs TRBV6-6 and TRBJ1-1; 9 positions match TRBD1. Per the germline V gene, CDR1 is MNHNY and CDR2 is SVGAGI (reference sequence). The CDR3 contains 15 residues. V lost 6 bases, J lost 4 bases, and 9 bases stayed unmatched. CDR3 bases: TGTGCCAGCAGGACCTGGACAGGGGACCCCACTGAAGCTTTCTTT. Translated: CASRTWTGDPTEAFF.